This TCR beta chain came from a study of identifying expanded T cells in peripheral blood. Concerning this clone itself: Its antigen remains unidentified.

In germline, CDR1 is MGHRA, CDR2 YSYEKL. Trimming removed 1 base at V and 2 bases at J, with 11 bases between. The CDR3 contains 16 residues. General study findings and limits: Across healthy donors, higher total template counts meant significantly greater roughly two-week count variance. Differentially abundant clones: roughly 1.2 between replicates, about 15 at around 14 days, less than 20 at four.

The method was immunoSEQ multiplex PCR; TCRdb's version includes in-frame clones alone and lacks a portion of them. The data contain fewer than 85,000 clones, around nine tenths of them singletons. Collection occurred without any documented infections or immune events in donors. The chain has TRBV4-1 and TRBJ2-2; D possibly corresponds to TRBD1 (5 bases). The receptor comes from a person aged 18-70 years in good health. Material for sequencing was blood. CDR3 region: CASSQGTSTNTGELFF. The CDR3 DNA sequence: TGCGCCAGCAGCCAAGGGACAAGCACCAACACCGGGGAGCTGTTTTTT.